These 8 T cell receptor beta chains share one sample of origin, sequenced in a study of cytomegalovirus exposure and HLA in healthy donors. In the PCR, 60 Vbeta and 13 Jbeta primers were used. Libraries were prepared by immunoSEQ multiplex PCR; TCRdb keeps only in-frame clonotypes and omits some of them. The sample consists of 90,000 to 150,000 clones, over 75% of them appearing once. Sequencing input: PBMCs. The receptors originated from a man aged 35-49 years in good health and CMV-seronegative.

The rearrangement links TRBV6-1 to TRBJ2-2; TRBD2 matches 8 bases. Looked up from germline, CDR1 is MNHNS and CDR2 is SASEGT. V lost 8 bases to trimming and J lost 7 bases; unmatched junction nucleotides: 12. The length of the CDR3 is 15 residues. CDR3 in amino acids: CASRAGSGSFGELFF. CDR3 sequence (DNA): TGTGCCAGCCGAGCGGGAAGCGGGAGCTTCGGGGAGCTGTTTTTT.

The chain couples TRBV27 to TRBJ2-1; 12 nucleotides match TRBD2. Trimming took 5 bases from V and 7 from J; bases not matched to a gene: 9. The germline gives CDR1 MNHEY, CDR2 SMNVEV (reference sequence). The CDR3 consists of 16 residues. CDR3 loop: CASSPHLAGGANEQFF. The CDR3 DNA is TGTGCCAGCAGTCCACACCTAGCGGGAGGGGCGAATGAGCAGTTCTTC.

J is TRBJ1-3 and V is TRBV5-1; the D gene is possibly TRBD1 (6 bases). This CDR3 comprises 15 residues. CDR1 and CDR2 from the germline V gene are SGHRS and YFSETQ. The ends were cut back, 0 bases at V and 4 bases at J, with 11 bases in the middle. The CDR3 region is CASSLAGGQGNTIYF. As DNA, the CDR3 is TGCGCCAGCAGCTTGGCGGGGGGCCAGGGAAACACCATATATTTT.

This sequence joins TRBV28 and TRBJ1-6; 9 nucleotides align to TRBD1. CDR1 and CDR2 from the germline V gene are MDHEN and SYDVKM. The junction had 9 bases not matched to a gene; V was cut back by 5 bases and J by 7 bases. This CDR3 comprises 16 residues. CDR3 region: CASSTPGQGGNSPLHF. CDR3 coding DNA: TGTGCCAGCAGTACCCCGGGACAGGGTGGAAATTCACCCCTCCACTTT.

This chain joins TRBV7-2 and TRBJ1-5; 9 nucleotides align to TRBD1. The ends lost 5 bases at V and 3 bases at J; junction bases unmatched: 8. This CDR3 has 16 amino acids. Germline V gene sequence: CDR1 SGHTA, CDR2 FQGNSA. As DNA, the CDR3 is TGTGCCAGCAGCAAAACGGGGACAGGGTTCAATCAGCCCCAGCATTTT. Protein: CASSKTGTGFNQPQHF.

This clone was found once. This sequence joins TRBV7-3 and TRBJ2-7; 11 positions agree with TRBD1. Germline V CDR1 and CDR2: SGHTA, FQGTGA. V lost 1 base to trimming and J lost 2 bases; unmatched junction nucleotides: 1. The CDR3 extends over 15 amino acids. The CDR3 is CASSLMGQGAYEQYF. Written as DNA, the CDR3 is TGTGCCAGCAGCTTAATGGGACAGGGGGCCTACGAGCAGTACTTC. The full variable domain, completed using reference TRBV7-3 and TRBJ2-7, is GAGVSQTPSNKVTEKGKYVELRCDPISGHTALYWYRQSLGQGPEFLIYFQGTGAADDSGLPNDRFFAVRPEGSVSTLKIQRTERGDSAVYLCASSLMGQGAYEQYFGPGTRLTVT.

V is TRBV9 and J is TRBJ1-1; D gene unclear. CDR3 length: 13 residues. Trimming shortened V by 4 bases and J by 1 base, and 8 bases separated the two germline ends. Germline loops: CDR1 SGDLS, CDR2 YYNGEE. CDR3 bases: TGTGCCAGCAGCCGAGCACCGAACACTGAAGCTTTCTTT. Its protein is CASSRAPNTEAFF.

V usage is TRBV5-1 and J usage is TRBJ2-1; no firm D call. This CDR3 spans 13 amino acids. Deletions cut 4 bases from V and 9 bases from J, with 14 bases between. Germline assignment: CDR1 SGHRS and CDR2 YFSETQ. CDR3 sequence (DNA): TGCGCCAGCAGCAAACAGAAGCTCACTGAGCAGTTCTTC. It codes for CASSKQKLTEQFF.